One and the same sample provided the 24 T cell receptor beta chains below, sequenced in a study of identical twins (dated by TCRdb to about 2016). Libraries were made using 5' RACE. The run used an Illumina HiSeq 2000. TCRdb itself trimmed the public reads at Q25 with fastp, ran MiXCR and retained productive beta chains. Merged by CDR3 protein, the rows form single entries marked with the most common genes and DNA. For this sample the table gives just under 550,000 distinct CDR3 sequences, of which roughly 15% were detected only once. The top ten hold roughly 0.42% of the sample. These same records also appear under a second study, on yellow fever vaccine responses in identical twins.

The sample comprised CD4+ T cells sorted from blood. The source is a woman aged 18 to 35 in good health.

J is TRBJ2-4 and V is TRBV6-1; TRBD2 matches at 11 bases. CDR1 MNHNS and CDR2 SASEGT come from the germline V gene. The CDR3 totals 14 residues. The V segment lost 6 bases and the J segment 6 bases; nucleotides outside the gene matches: 4. CDR3 nucleotide sequence: TGTGCCAGCAGCCCCGGACTAGCGGGAAACATTCAGTACTTC. Its translation: CASSPGLAGNIQYF.

CDR3 nucleotide sequence: TGCGCCAGCAGTGCTGGATATAATTCACCCCTCCACTTT. It translates to CASSAGYNSPLHF. V and J are TRBV10-1 and TRBJ1-6; unclear D gene. Germline V gives CDR1 WNHNN, CDR2 SYGVQD (reference sequence). V lost 4 bases and J lost 4, with 5 bases in between. The CDR3 extends over 13 amino acids.

This clonotype has just a few counts. This chain connects TRBV20-1 to TRBJ2-3, with TRBD1 matching over 11 bases. Germline CDR1 is DFQATT and CDR2 is SNEGSKA (reference sequence). This CDR3 contains 14 residues. J gave up 5 bases and V 1 base, and 2 bases lay outside the gene matches. The CDR3 DNA reads TGCAGTGCTAGAGCCGGGACAGGGGGAGATACGCAGTATTTT. It yields the protein CSARAGTGGDTQYF.

In its sample, this clonotype was seen a few times. V is TRBV12-3 or TRBV12-4 and J is TRBJ2-5, with D maybe TRBD1 (6 bases). Between the trimmed V and J ends, which lost 6 bases and 3 bases, there was a span of 14 bases. This CDR3 comprises 14 residues. The CDR3 nucleotides read TGTGCCAGCAGACAGGACAGCCTAAAAGAGACCCAGTACTTC. Protein sequence: CASRQDSLKETQYF.

The CDR3 here is CASSIPTSTDTQYF. CDR3 in DNA: TGTGCCAGCAGTATCCCGACTAGCACAGATACGCAGTATTTT. The chain carries TRBV28 and TRBJ2-3, with D unresolved. CDR3 length: 14 amino acids. Germline CDR1 reads MDHEN; CDR2 reads SYDVKM. Trimming removed 5 bases from V and 0 bases from J, with 9 bases in between.

The chain employs TRBV7-9 and TRBJ1-3; D perhaps matches TRBD1 (5 bases). V gave up 5 bases and J gave up 0 bases, with 14 bases separating them. The length of the CDR3 is 16 residues. Germline-derived CDR1 and CDR2 are SEHNR and FQNEAQ (reference sequence). The CDR3 DNA reads as TGTGCCAGCAGCCAGAACCGACAGAACTCTGGAAACACCATATATTTT. Protein product: CASSQNRQNSGNTIYF.

This clonotype was detected a few times. CDR3 nucleotide sequence: TGCGCCAGCAGCAGGGGGCGCGGTCAGCCCCAGCATTTT. Its translation is CASSRGRGQPQHF. V gene TRBV4-1 combines with J gene TRBJ1-5; 7 bases fit TRBD1. The V gene end was trimmed by 5 bases and the J gene end by 6 bases; junction bases not matched to a gene: 4. The CDR3 has 13 amino acids. CDR1 MGHRA and CDR2 YSYEKL come from the germline V gene.

Only a few counts were recorded for this clonotype. The CDR3 DNA reads TGCAGTGCTCGCTTATTGGGGGCCAACGTCCTGACTTTC. Residues: CSARLLGANVLTF. The chain is built from TRBV20-1 and TRBJ2-6; D remains unclear. There are 13 residues in the CDR3. V lost 5 bases to trimming and J lost 4 bases, with 9 bases between them. Germline CDR1 reads DFQATT; CDR2 reads SNEGSKA (reference sequence).

In this sample, this clonotype turned up a few times. This chain joins TRBV7-3 and TRBJ2-1; D possibly corresponds to TRBD2 (5 bases). The ends were cut back, 0 bases at V and 0 bases at J, with 12 bases in the middle. The germline gives CDR1 SGHTA, CDR2 FQGTGA. CDR3 length: 17 residues. The CDR3 coding sequence is TGTGCCAGCAGCTTAACGGGGAGCGCGAGCTCCTACAATGAGCAGTTCTTC. Translation gives CASSLTGSASSYNEQFF.

The V call is TRBV6-5, the J call TRBJ1-1; 10 nucleotides line up with TRBD1. CDR1 is MNHEY, CDR2 SVGAGI, per germline. This CDR3 is built from 16 residues. With V trimmed by 2 bases and J by 0 bases, 3 bases remained unmatched. DNA of the CDR3: TGTGCCAGCAGTTACCGGGACAGGGGCCTGAACACTGAAGCTTTCTTT. Translating gives CASSYRDRGLNTEAFF.

This clonotype was seen many times. J is TRBJ2-2 and V is TRBV20-1; maybe TRBD1 (6 bases). This CDR3 spans 14 amino acids. V lost 0 bases to trimming and J lost 4 bases, with 9 bases between them. The V gene's germline CDR1 is DFQATT and CDR2 SNEGSKA (reference sequence). The CDR3 DNA follows: TGCAGTGCTAGAGAAGGGGGAATCACCGGGGAGCTGTTTTTT. Translated: CSAREGGITGELFF.

As to this clonotype: A junction boundary mismatches the germline segment, possibly from a read error. This sequence joins TRBV3-1 and TRBJ1-5; TRBD1 matches at 9 bases. This CDR3 has 11 amino acids. From germline, CDR1 is LGHDT and CDR2 YNNKEL (reference sequence). CDR3 coding DNA: TGTGCCAGCAGCCACGGGACAGGGCATTTTTTT. Protein product: CASSHGTGHFF.

The chain links TRBV15 to TRBJ2-4; TRBD1 matches 7 bases. V shed 3 bases, J shed 5 bases, and the junction held 4 bases outside the gene matches. Germline loops: CDR1 LNHNV, CDR2 YYDKDF (reference sequence). This CDR3 is 14 amino acids long. The CDR3 loop is CATSRTGSENIQYF. For the CDR3, the DNA is TGTGCCACCAGCAGGACAGGGTCAGAAAACATTCAGTACTTC.

This clonotype was observed a few times. The chain couples TRBV25-1 to TRBJ1-1, with D maybe TRBD1 (5 bases). CDR1 is MGHDK, CDR2 SYGVNS, per germline. This CDR3 region has 14 residues. The V end lost 6 bases, the J end lost 1 base, and 12 bases lay between the germline ends. The CDR3 protein is CASRLGQGNTEAFF. CDR3 in DNA: TGTGCCAGCAGATTGGGGCAGGGGAACACTGAAGCTTTCTTT.

The sample holds a few counts of this clonotype. The chain uses TRBV7-9 and TRBJ1-4; no reliable D call. V was trimmed by 5 bases and J by 13 bases, leaving 14 bases between them. This CDR3 is 12 amino acids long. Germline CDR1 and CDR2: SEHNR and FQNEAQ (reference sequence). CDR3 loop: CASSISGIGLFF. CDR3 DNA: TGTGCCAGCAGCATATCCGGGATTGGACTGTTTTTT.

This clonotype was seen more than once but under ten times. This rearrangement joins TRBV20-1 to TRBJ2-1; 13 positions agree with TRBD2. The CDR3 is 14 residues long. Per the germline V gene, CDR1 is DFQATT and CDR2 is SNEGSKA (reference sequence). The junction had 5 bases not matched to a gene; V was cut back by 3 bases and J by 9 bases. CDR3 in amino acids: CSASKLAGGGEQFF. Here the CDR3 DNA reads TGCAGTGCTAGTAAACTAGCGGGAGGGGGTGAGCAGTTCTTC.

This clonotype was found a few times. This chain joins TRBV28 and TRBJ1-2; 7 bases match TRBD1. The CDR3 length is 16 residues. Germline trimming cut 6 bases from V and 2 bases from J; bases unmatched to any gene: 12. Germline CDR1 and CDR2: MDHEN and SYDVKM. This CDR3 reads CASSPYAGQRNYGYTF. CDR3 coding DNA: TGTGCCAGCAGCCCTTATGCGGGACAGAGAAACTATGGCTACACCTTC.

This clonotype has only a few counts. CDR3 sequence: CASSDSGLAGPQETQYF. Written as DNA, the CDR3 is TGTGCCAGCAGTGACTCGGGACTAGCAGGACCCCAAGAGACCCAGTACTTC. V gene TRBV25-1 combines with J gene TRBJ2-5, with 9 nucleotides matching TRBD2. With V trimmed by 3 bases and J by 1 base, 9 bases remained unmatched. This CDR3 has 17 amino acids. Germline V gene data show CDR1 as MGHDK and CDR2 as SYGVNS. Full variable domain (outside the CDR3, taken from reference TRBV25-1 and TRBJ2-5): EADIYQTPRYLVIGTGKKITLECSQTMGHDKMYWYQQDPGMELHLIHYSYGVNSTEKGDLSSESTVSRIRTEHFPLTLESARPSHTSQYLCASSDSGLAGPQETQYFGPGTRLLVL.

V is TRBV19 and J is TRBJ2-1; TRBD2 aligns across 10 bases. V shed 5 bases and J 6 bases; nucleotides not matched to a gene: 4. The CDR3 consists of 14 residues. Germline CDR1 LNHDA, CDR2 SQIVND (reference sequence). CDR3 loop: CASSAGTSANEQFF. The CDR3 nucleotides are TGTGCCAGTAGTGCTGGGACTAGCGCCAATGAGCAGTTCTTC.

As DNA, the CDR3 is TGCAGTGCTAGATTGATTGAGACCCAGTACTTC. Encoded protein: CSARLIETQYF. This sequence joins TRBV20-1 and TRBJ2-5; D is unresolved. The germline V gene encodes CDR1 DFQATT and CDR2 SNEGSKA (reference sequence). Trimming shortened V by 2 bases and J by 5 bases, and 6 bases separated the two germline ends. The CDR3 has 11 residues.

V gene TRBV25-1 combines with J gene TRBJ2-4; 7 positions agree with TRBD2. This CDR3 has 14 residues. J gave up 9 bases and V 7 bases, and 12 bases lay outside the gene matches. The germline V gene has CDR1 MGHDK and CDR2 SYGVNS. The CDR3 DNA is TGTGCCAGCACCACCGGCGGGGAGGGTTCCATTCAGTACTTC. It translates to CASTTGGEGSIQYF.

This clonotype was seen a handful of times. The chain combines TRBV28 with TRBJ2-7; 7 nucleotides align to TRBD1. The germline gives CDR1 MDHEN, CDR2 SYDVKM. CDR3 length equals 14 residues. Trimming cost V 6 bases and J 1 base; bases outside gene matches: 6. CDR3 sequence reads: CASRRQGASYEQYF. As DNA, the CDR3 is TGTGCCAGCAGGCGACAGGGTGCTTCCTACGAGCAGTACTTC.

The rearrangement links TRBV11-2 to TRBJ1-1; the D is unclear. The CDR3 is 14 amino acids. V gave up 0 bases and J gave up 0 bases, with 5 bases separating them. CDR1 is SGHAT, CDR2 FQNNGV, per germline. CDR3 residues: CASSLDILNTEAFF. The CDR3 coding sequence is TGTGCCAGCAGCTTAGATATATTGAACACTGAAGCTTTCTTT.

This clonotype was picked up many times. V is TRBV12-3 or TRBV12-4 and J is TRBJ1-2, with D unclear. Trimming removed 4 bases at V and 2 bases at J, with 11 bases between. The CDR3 runs to 14 residues. As DNA, the CDR3 is TGTGCCAGCAGTTCCCGGGCCTTAAACTATGGCTACACCTTC. Translating it yields CASSSRALNYGYTF.